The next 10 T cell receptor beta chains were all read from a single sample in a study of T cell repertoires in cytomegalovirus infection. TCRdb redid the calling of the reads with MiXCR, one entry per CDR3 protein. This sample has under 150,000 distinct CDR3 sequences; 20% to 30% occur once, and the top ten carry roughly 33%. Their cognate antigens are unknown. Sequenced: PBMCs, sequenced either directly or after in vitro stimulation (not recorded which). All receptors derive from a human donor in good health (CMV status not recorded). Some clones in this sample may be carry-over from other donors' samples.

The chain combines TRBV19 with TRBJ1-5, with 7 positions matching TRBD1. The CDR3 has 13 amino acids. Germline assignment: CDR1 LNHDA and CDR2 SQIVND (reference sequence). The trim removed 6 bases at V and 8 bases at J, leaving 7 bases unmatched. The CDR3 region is CASRATGTEPQHF. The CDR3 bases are TGTGCCAGTAGGGCGACAGGGACGGAGCCCCAGCATTTT.

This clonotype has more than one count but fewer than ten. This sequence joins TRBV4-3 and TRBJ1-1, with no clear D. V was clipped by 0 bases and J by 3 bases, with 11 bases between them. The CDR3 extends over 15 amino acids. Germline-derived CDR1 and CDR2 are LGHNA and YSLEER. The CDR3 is CASSQDQEADTEAFF. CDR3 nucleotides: TGCGCCAGCAGCCAAGATCAGGAGGCGGACACTGAAGCTTTCTTT.

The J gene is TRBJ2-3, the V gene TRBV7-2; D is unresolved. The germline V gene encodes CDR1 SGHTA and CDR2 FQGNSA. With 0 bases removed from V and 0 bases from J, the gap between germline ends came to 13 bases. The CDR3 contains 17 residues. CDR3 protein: CASSLAVPRLSTDTQYF. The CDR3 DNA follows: TGTGCCAGCAGCTTAGCTGTTCCGAGACTTAGCACAGATACGCAGTATTTT.

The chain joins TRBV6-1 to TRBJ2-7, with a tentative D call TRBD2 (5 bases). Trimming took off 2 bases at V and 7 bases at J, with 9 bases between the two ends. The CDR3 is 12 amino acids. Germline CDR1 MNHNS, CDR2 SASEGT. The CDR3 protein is CASSETRREQYV. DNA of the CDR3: TGTGCCAGCAGTGAAACTAGACGTGAGCAGTACGTC.

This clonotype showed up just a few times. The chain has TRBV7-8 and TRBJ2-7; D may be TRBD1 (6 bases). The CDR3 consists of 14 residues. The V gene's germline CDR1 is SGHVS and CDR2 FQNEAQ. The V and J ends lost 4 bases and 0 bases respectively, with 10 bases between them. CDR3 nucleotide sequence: TGTGCCAGCAGCTCGGACAGATACTCCTACGAGCAGTACGTC. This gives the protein CASSSDRYSYEQYV.

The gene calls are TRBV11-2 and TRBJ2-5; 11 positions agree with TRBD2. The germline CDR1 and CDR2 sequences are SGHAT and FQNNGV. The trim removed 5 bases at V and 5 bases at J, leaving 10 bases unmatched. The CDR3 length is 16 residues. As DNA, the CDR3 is TGTGCCAGCAGCCCGGGACTAGCGGAGACGTGGGAGACCCAGTACTTC. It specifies CASSPGLAETWETQYF. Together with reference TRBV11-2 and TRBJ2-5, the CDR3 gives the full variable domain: EAGVAQSPRYKIIEKRQSVAFWCNPISGHATLYWYQQILGQGPKLLIQFQNNGVVDDSQLPKDRFSAERLKGVDSTLKIQPAKLEDSAVYLCASSPGLAETWETQYFGPGTRLLVL.

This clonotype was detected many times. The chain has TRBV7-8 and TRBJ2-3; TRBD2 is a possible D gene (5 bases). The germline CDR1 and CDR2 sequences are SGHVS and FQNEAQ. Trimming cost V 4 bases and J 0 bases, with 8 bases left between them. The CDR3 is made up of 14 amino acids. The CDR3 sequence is CASSSSGSTDTQYF. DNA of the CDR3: TGTGCCAGCAGCTCCAGCGGAAGCACAGATACGCAGTATTTT.

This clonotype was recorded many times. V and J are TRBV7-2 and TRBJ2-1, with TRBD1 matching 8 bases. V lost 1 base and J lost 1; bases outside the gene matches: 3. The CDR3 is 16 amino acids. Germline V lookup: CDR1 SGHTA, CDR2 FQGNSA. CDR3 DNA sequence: TGTGCCAGCAGCTTAGGGGGGGACAGGTCCTACAATGAGCAGTTCTTC. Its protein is CASSLGGDRSYNEQFF.

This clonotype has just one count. For the CDR3, the DNA is TGTGCCAGCAGTTTATGGTCCTACGAGCAGTACTTC. Translation: CASSLWSYEQYF. The rearrangement uses TRBV28 and TRBJ2-7; D is uncertain. The germline V gene has CDR1 MDHEN and CDR2 SYDVKM. The CDR3 covers 12 residues. V was trimmed by 0 bases and J by 1 base, leaving 1 base between them.

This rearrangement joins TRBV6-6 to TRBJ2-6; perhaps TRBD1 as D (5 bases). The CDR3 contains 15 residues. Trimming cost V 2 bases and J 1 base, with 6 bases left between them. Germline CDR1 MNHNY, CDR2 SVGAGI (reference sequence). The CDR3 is CASSYPGSGANVLTF. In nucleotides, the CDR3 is TGTGCCAGCAGTTACCCAGGGTCTGGGGCCAACGTCCTGACTTTC.